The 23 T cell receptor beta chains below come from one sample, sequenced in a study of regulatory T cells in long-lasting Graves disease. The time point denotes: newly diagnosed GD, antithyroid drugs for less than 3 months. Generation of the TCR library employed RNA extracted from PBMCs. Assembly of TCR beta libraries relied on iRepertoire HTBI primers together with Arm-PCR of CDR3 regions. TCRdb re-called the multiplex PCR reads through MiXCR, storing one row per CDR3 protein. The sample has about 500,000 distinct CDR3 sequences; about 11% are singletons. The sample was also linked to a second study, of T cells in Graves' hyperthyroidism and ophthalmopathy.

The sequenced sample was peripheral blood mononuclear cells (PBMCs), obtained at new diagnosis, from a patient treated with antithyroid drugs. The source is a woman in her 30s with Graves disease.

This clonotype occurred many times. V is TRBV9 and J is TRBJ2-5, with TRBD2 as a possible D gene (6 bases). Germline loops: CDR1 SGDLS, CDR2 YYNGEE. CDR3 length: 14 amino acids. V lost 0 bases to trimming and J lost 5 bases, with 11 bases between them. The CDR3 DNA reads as TGTGCCAGCAGCGTAGATCGGGAGCTTGAGACCCAGTACTTC. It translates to CASSVDRELETQYF.

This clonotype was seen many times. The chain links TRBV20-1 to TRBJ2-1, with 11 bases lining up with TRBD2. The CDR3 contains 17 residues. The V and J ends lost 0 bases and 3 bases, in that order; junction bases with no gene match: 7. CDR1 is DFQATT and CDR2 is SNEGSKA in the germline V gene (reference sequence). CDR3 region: CSARDPLLAGGYNEQFF. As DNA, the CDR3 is TGCAGTGCTAGAGATCCCCTGCTAGCGGGAGGCTACAATGAGCAGTTCTTC.

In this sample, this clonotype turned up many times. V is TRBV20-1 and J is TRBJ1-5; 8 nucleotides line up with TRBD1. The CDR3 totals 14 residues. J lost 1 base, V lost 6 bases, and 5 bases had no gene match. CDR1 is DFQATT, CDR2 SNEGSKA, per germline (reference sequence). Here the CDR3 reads CSARDRMSNQPQHF. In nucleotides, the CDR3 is TGCAGTGCGCGGGACAGGATGAGCAATCAGCCCCAGCATTTT.

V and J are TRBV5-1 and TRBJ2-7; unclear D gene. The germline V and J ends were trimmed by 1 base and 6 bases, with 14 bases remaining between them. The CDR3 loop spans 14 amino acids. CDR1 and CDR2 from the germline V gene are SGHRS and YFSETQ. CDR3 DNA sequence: TGCGCCAGCAGCTTGCGGGTTGGGGTCGGCGAGCAGTACTTC. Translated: CASSLRVGVGEQYF.

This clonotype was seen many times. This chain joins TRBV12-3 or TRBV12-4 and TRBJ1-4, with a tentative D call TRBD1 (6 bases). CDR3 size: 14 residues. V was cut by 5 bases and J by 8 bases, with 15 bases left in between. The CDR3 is CASSLSSTGEKLFF. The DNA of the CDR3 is TGTGCCAGCAGTCTTAGCTCGACAGGCGAAAAACTGTTTTTT.

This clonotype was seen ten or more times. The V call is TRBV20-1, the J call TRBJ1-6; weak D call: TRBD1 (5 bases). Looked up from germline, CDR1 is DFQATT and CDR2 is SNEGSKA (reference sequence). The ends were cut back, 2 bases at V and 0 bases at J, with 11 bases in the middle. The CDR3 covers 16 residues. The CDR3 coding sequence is TGCAGTGCTAGATTAGGGGCGGCCTCCTATAATTCACCCCTCCACTTT. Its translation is CSARLGAASYNSPLHF.

This CDR3 reads CASSFSGTADSYEQYF. The CDR3, as DNA: TGTGCCAGCAGCTTTTCCGGGACGGCAGACTCCTACGAGCAGTACTTC. V usage is TRBV7-8 and J usage is TRBJ2-7; either TRBD1 or TRBD2 may supply D (5 bases each). The V end lost 3 bases, the J end lost 0 bases, and 15 bases lay between the germline ends. The CDR3 is 16 residues long. The V gene's germline CDR1 is SGHVS and CDR2 FQNEAQ.

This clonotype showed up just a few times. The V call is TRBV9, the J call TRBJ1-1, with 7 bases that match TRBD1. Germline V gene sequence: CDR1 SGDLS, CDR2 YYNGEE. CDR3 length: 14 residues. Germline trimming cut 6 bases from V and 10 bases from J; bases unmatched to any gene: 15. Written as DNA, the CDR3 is TGTGCCAGCACCCCCTCGCCCACGACAGGGCTAGCTTTCTTT. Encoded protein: CASTPSPTTGLAFF. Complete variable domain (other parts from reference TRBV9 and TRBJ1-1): DSGVTQTPKHLITATGQRVTLRCSPRSGDLSVYWYQQSLDQGLQFLIQYYNGEERAKGNILERFSAQQFPDLHSELNLSSLELGDSALYFCASTPSPTTGLAFFGQGTRLTVV.

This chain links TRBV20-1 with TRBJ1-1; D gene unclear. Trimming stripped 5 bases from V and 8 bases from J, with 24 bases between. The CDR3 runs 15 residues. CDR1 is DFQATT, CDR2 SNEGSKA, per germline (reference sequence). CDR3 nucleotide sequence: TGCAGTGCTGAACCGGGAGAGGGCGGCGCCTCAGAAGCTTTCTTT. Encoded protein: CSAEPGEGGASEAFF.

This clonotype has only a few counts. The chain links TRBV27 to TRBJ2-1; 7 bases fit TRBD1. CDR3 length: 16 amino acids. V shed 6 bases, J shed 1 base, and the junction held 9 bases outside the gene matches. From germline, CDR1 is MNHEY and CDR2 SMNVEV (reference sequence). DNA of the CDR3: TGTGCCAGCAGGGCGAACAGGGGTCGGTCCTACAATGAGCAGTTCTTC. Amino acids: CASRANRGRSYNEQFF.

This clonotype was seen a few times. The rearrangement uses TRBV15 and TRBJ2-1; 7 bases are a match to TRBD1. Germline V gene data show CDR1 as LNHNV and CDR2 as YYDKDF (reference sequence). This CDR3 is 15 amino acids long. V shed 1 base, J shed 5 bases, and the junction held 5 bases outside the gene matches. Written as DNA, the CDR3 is TGTGCCACCAGCAGAGTACCCCAGGGGGACAATGAGCAGTTCTTC. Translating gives CATSRVPQGDNEQFF.

The DNA for the CDR3 is TGTGCCAGTAGTCCCCCCCCTCGGAAACTGATGAACACTGAAGCTTTCTTT. Protein sequence: CASSPPPRKLMNTEAFF. This chain connects TRBV19 to TRBJ1-1; D remains ambiguous. V lost 5 bases and J 0 bases, leaving 19 bases between the germline ends. In germline, CDR1 is LNHDA, CDR2 SQIVND (reference sequence). The CDR3 covers 17 residues.

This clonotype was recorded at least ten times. DNA of the CDR3: TGTGCCAGCAGTTCCCACGGGGGGAGCTATGGCTACACCTTC. Translating gives CASSSHGGSYGYTF. The chain couples TRBV12-3 or TRBV12-4 to TRBJ1-2; possible D gene TRBD1, 5 bases. V was trimmed by 4 bases and J by 4 bases, leaving 13 bases between them. CDR3 size: 14 residues.

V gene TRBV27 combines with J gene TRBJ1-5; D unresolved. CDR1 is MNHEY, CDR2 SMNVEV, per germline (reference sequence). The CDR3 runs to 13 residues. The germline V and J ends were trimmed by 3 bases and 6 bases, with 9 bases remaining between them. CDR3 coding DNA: TGTGCCAGCAGTTTTGGGCTTACTCAGCCCCAGCATTTT. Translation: CASSFGLTQPQHF.

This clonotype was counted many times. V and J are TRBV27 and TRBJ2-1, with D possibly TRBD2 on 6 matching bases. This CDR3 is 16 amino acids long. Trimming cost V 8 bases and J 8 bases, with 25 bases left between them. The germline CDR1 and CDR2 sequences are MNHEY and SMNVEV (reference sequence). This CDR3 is CASLGTIRDGSHEQFF. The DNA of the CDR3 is TGTGCCAGCCTGGGTACGATCCGGGACGGGAGTCATGAGCAGTTCTTC.

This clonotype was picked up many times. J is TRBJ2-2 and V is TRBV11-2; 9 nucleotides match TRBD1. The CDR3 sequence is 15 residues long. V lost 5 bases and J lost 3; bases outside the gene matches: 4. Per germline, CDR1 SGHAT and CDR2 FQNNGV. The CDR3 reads CASSLGTGYTGELFF. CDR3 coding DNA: TGTGCCAGCAGCCTGGGGACAGGGTACACCGGGGAGCTGTTTTTT.

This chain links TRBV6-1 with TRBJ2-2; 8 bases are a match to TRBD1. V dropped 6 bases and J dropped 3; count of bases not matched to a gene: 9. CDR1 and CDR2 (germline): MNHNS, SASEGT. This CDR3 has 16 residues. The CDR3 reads CASRRGTGGDTGELFF. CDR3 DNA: TGTGCCAGCAGGAGGGGGACAGGCGGGGACACCGGGGAGCTGTTTTTT.

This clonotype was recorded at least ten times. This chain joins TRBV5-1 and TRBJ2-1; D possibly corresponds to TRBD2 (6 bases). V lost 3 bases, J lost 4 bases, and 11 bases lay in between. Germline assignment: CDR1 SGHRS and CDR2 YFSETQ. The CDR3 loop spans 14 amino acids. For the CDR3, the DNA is TGCGCCAGCAGCTCGGGAGATCGTTACAATGAGCAGTTCTTC. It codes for CASSSGDRYNEQFF.

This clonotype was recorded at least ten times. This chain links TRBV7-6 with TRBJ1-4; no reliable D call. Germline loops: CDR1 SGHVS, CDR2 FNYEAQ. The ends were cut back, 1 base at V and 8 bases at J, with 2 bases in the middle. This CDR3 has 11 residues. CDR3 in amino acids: CASSLDEKLFF. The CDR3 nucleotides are TGTGCCAGCAGCTTAGACGAAAAACTGTTTTTT.

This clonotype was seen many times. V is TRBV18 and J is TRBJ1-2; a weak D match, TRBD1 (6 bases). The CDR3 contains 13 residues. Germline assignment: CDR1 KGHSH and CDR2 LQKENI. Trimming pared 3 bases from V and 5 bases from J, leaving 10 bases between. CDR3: CASSPRTDYGYTF. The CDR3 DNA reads TGTGCCAGCTCACCGAGGACAGATTATGGCTACACCTTC.

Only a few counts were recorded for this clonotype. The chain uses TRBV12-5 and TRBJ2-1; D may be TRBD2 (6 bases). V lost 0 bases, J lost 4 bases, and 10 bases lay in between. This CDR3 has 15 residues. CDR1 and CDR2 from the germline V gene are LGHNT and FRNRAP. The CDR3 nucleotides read TGTGCTAGTGGTTTGGTACTAGCCGGATACAATGAGCAGTTCTTC. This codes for CASGLVLAGYNEQFF.

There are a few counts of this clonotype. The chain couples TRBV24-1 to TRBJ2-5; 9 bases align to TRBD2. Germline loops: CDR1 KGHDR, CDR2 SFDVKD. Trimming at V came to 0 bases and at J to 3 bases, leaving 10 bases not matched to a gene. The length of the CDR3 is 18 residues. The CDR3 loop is CATSDLQMGAGGEETQYF. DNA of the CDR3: TGTGCCACCAGTGATTTGCAAATGGGGGCGGGAGGGGAAGAGACCCAGTACTTC.

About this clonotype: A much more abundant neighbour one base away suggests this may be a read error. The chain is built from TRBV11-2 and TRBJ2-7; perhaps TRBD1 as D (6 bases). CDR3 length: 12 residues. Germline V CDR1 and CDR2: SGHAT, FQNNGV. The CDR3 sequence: CASRLDSYGQYF. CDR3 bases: TGTGCCAGCAGACTGGACAGCTACGGGCAGTACTTC.